This record looks at one T cell receptor beta chain sequence and its context. The antigen remains unidentified. An Oncomine TCR Beta short-read assay was used to sequence the DNA from cultured CD4+ T cells. Each CDR3 protein is one row after TCRdb ran MiXCR on the PCR reads. This sample has approximately 7,700 distinct CDR3 sequences, with around 60% found just once. This record comes from a study of vaccination and CD4 T cells after COVID-19. Study summary: Overlapping spike peptides of SARS-CoV-2, HCoV-NL63, HCoV-OC43 and HCoV-229E were used, and cells were stimulated with them.

V was pared by 8 bases and J by 2 bases, with 12 bases between. The CDR3 covers 14 residues. The germline gives CDR1 SGHTA, CDR2 FQGTGA. The treatment denotes: roughly ten-day PBMC culture with coronavirus spike peptide pools or control peptides (ViraFEST assay). Sequencing input: CD4+ T cells from blood, cultured in vitro. This clonotype was obtained from a human donor who had recovered from COVID-19. This sequence joins TRBV7-3 and TRBJ2-2; D gene unclear. CDR3 DNA sequence: TGTGCCAGCCGAGTTGAGAGTAACACCGGGGAGCTGTTTTTT. Translating gives CASRVESNTGELFF. Together with reference TRBV7-3 and TRBJ2-2, the CDR3 gives the full variable domain: GAGVSQTPSNKVTEKGKYVELRCDPISGHTALYWYRQSLGQGPEFLIYFQGTGAADDSGLPNDRFFAVRPEGSVSTLKIQRTERGDSAVYLCASRVESNTGELFFGEGSRLTVL.